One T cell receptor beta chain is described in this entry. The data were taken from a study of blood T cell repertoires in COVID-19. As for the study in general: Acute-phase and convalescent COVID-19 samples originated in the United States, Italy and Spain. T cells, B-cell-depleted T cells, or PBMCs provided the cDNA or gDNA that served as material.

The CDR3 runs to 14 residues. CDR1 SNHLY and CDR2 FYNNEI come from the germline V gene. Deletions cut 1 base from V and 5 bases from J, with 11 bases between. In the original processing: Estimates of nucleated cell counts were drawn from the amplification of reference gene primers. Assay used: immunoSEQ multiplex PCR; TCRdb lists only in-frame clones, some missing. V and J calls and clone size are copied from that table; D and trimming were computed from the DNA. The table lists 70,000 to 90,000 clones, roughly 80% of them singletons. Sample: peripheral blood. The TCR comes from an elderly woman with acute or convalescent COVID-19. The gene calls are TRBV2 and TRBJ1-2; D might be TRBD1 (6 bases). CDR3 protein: CASSEGAGVYGYTF. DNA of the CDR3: TGTGCCAGCAGTGAAGGGGCAGGGGTGTATGGCTACACCTTC.